This TCR beta chain was retrieved from a study of blood T cells in healthy people across ages. PCR was performed a second time for 7 to 11 cycles using a sample-barcoded 5' primer and a J-beta primer mix. MiXCR, applied by TCRdb to the 5' RACE reads, yields one record per CDR3 protein. The profile shows about 580,000 distinct CDR3 sequences, about 45% of them singletons. This clonotype was picked up a small number of times. Its specificity is unknown. Study-wide results and caveats: Per million T cells, TCR beta diversity dropped roughly linearly as age increased.

Germline V gene lookup returns CDR1 SEHNR and CDR2 FQNEAQ (reference sequence). Trimming cost V 5 bases and J 5 bases; bases outside gene matches: 8. This CDR3 comprises 14 residues. The V and J genes are TRBV7-9 and TRBJ2-5; the match to TRBD1 covers 7 bases. Specimen: blood. The TCR sequence derives from a man aged 80 or over in good health. This CDR3 reads CASSPQGVRETQYF. The CDR3 DNA is TGTGCCAGCAGCCCTCAGGGGGTTCGGGAGACCCAGTACTTC.